The sequence of this T cell receptor (beta chain) was determined in a study of T cell responses to AZD1222 COVID-19 vaccine. The study's findings and limits: Targets within unmutated variant regions were reportedly found for nearly half of spike-specific TCRs.

Germline CDR1 MNHEY, CDR2 SMNVEV (reference sequence). CDR3 size: 17 residues. Trimming stripped 3 bases from V and 0 bases from J, with 17 bases between. The table came from immunoSEQ multiplex PCR; TCRdb's copy has only in-frame clones and leaves some out. The sample gives under 140,000 clones, approximately 94% of which show up once; approximately 2.8% is in the top ten. Note on this clone: Antigen specificity is unknown.

The sample was peripheral blood, taken 28 days after the second AZD1222 dose. The receptor comes from an adult who received the AZD1222 COVID-19 vaccine. This chain connects TRBV27 to TRBJ1-1; D perhaps matches TRBD1 (6 bases). CDR3 bases: TGTGCCAGCAGTTTGCGGTCAACCCGGACAGTGAACACTGAAGCTTTCTTT. This codes for CASSLRSTRTVNTEAFF.